This T cell receptor (beta chain) was identified during a study of blood T cell repertoires in COVID-19. Overall study: Specimens from acute and convalescent COVID-19 originated in the United States, Italy and Spain. PBMCs, B-cell-depleted T cells, or T cells were the source of the cDNA or gDNA that made up the material.

In the source study's methods: For nucleated cells, counts were estimated from reference gene primer amplification. The assay was immunoSEQ multiplex PCR, and TCRdb's table has in-frame clones only and misses some. The V and J calls and clone size come from that table; D and trimming were worked out from the DNA. Of some 140,000 clones in the sample, 70% to 80% were seen once. Per the germline V gene, CDR1 is MNHEY and CDR2 is SVGAGI. The length of the CDR3 is 14 residues. Trimming removed 2 bases at V and 10 bases at J, with 12 bases between. The J gene is TRBJ1-6, the V gene TRBV6-5; possible D gene TRBD1, 5 bases. This clonotype was obtained from a human donor in a cohort sampled during active COVID-19. Sequencing was performed on peripheral blood. CDR3 sequence reads: CASSYGRGVSPLHF. The CDR3 coding sequence is TGTGCCAGCAGTTACGGAAGGGGTGTATCACCCCTCCACTTT.